These T cell receptor beta chains were read from a single sample in a study of blood T cell repertoires in COVID-19. Here immunoSEQ multiplex PCR was the method, and the copy in TCRdb shows in-frame clones only, minus some. There are 250,000 to 300,000 clones in the sample; around 80% occur only once, and about 5% lies in the top ten. The sample comprised PBMCs or T cells enriched from blood (not recorded which). These receptors all come from a middle-aged man who had been exposed to COVID-19. The CDR3 runs from the conserved cysteine through the conserved F or W. A D gene is named only where the DNA matches it firmly. Clone sizes are given selectively: once, few, many, or a class where the clone is expanded.

CDR3aa	CDR3nt	j_gene	v_gene	d_gene	abundance
CSARTGTEAFF	TGCAGTGCTAGAACAGGGACTGAAGCTTTCTTT	TRBJ1-1	TRBV20-1	NA	NA
CASSVPGQPQHF	TGTGCCAGCAGCGTCCCGGGTCAGCCCCAGCATTTT	TRBJ1-5	TRBV5-6	NA	NA
CASSQGGTNQPQHF	TGCGCCAGCAGCCAAGGGGGGACTAATCAGCCCCAGCATTTT	TRBJ1-5	TRBV4-1	NA	few
CASSEGLSNEKLFF	TGTGCCAGCTCCGAGGGCCTATCGAATGAAAAACTGTTTTTT	TRBJ1-4	TRBV18	NA	few
CASSRGVAPYEQYF	TGTGCCAGCAGCCGGGGAGTAGCCCCCTACGAGCAGTACTTC	TRBJ2-7	TRBV3-1/TRBV3-2	NA	NA
CATSDWVWARQGNTEAFF	TGTGCCACCAGTGATTGGGTGTGGGCCCGACAGGGGAACACTGAAGCTTTCTTT	TRBJ1-1	TRBV24-1	TRBD1	NA
CATRTGLGPEKLFF	TGTGCCACCAGGACGGGACTGGGACCTGAAAAACTGTTTTTT	TRBJ1-4	TRBV15	NA	NA
CASKGQVNTEAFF	TGTGCCAGCAAAGGACAGGTAAACACTGAAGCTTTCTTT	TRBJ1-1	TRBV2	TRBD1	NA
CARSRGRTEAFF	TGTGCCAGATCCAGGGGAAGGACTGAAGCTTTCTTT	TRBJ1-1	TRBV25-1	NA	NA
CATSREEGGTFQETQYF	TGTGCCACCAGCAGAGAGGAGGGAGGAACCTTCCAAGAGACCCAGTACTTC	TRBJ2-5	TRBV15	NA	NA
CASSFVLFGTVHNEQFF	TGTGCCAGCAGTTTCGTACTCTTCGGGACAGTACACAATGAGCAGTTCTTC	TRBJ2-1	TRBV27	TRBD1	NA
CASSLDGTPGEKLFF	TGTGCCAGCAGCCTAGACGGGACTCCGGGTGAAAAACTGTTTTTT	TRBJ1-4	TRBV7-2	NA	NA
CATSGSTNEKLFF	TGTGCCACCAGCGGGTCTACTAATGAAAAACTGTTTTTT	TRBJ1-4	TRBV30	NA	few
CASSRGGQPQHF	TGTGCCAGCAGCCGAGGGGGTCAGCCCCAGCATTTT	TRBJ1-5	TRBV3-1/TRBV3-2	NA	many
CASSLLADTQYF	TGTGCCAGCAGCCTCCTTGCGGATACGCAGTATTTT	TRBJ2-3	TRBV4-2	NA	NA
CASSWGGRRDEKLFF	TGTGCCAGCAGCTGGGGAGGGCGAAGAGATGAAAAACTGTTTTTT	TRBJ1-4	TRBV9	NA	NA